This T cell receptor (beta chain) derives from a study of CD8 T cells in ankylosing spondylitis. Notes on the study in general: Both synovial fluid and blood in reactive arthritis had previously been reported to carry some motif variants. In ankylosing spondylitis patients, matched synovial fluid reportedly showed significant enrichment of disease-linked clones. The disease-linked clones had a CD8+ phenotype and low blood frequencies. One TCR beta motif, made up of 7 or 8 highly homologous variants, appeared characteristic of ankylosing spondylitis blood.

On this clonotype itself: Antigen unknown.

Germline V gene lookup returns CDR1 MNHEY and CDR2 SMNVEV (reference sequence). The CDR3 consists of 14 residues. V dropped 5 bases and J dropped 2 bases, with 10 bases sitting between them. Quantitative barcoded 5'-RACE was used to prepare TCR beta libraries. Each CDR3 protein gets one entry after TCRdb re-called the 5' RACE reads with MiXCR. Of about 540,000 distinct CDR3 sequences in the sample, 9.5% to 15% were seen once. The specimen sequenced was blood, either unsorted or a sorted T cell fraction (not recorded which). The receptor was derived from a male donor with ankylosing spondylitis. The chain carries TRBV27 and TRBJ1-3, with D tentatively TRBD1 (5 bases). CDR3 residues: CASSPWGAGNTIYF. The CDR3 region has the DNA TGTGCCAGCAGTCCCTGGGGGGCTGGAAACACCATATATTTT.